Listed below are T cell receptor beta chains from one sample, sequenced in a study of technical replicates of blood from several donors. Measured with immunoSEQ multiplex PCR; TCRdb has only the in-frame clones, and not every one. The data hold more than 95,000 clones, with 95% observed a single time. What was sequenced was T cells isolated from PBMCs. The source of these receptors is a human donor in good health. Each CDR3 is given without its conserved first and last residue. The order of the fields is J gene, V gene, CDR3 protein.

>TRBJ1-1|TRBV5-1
ASSLGDSKTEAF
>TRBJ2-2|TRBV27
ASRTELAGGRTGELF
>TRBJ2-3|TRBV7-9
ASSPGQGRTDTQY
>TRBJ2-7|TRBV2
ASRATSGGGYEQY
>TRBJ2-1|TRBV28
ASSFPTELLYNEQF
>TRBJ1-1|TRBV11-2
ASSSRDRGSRGAF
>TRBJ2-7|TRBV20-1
SARDLYEQY
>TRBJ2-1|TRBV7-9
ASRPGLAGYNEQF
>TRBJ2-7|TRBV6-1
ASRAQGRGEQY
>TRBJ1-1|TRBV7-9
ASLGQLNTEAF
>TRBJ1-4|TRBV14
ASSQGLHRGEKLF
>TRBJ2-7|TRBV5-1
ASSPRTSSYEQY
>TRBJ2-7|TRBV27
ASRLQGEYEQY
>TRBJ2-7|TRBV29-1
SVEEGGYEQY
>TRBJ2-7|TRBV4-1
ASSHQQGLAGGIYEQY
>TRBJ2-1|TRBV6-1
ASSENGRSYNEQF
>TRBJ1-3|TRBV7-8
ASSGRWGVSGNTIY